This is a list of T cell receptor beta chains from one sample in a study of human T cells and chemical hapten exposure. MiXCR, run by TCRdb on the RACE reads, gives a single entry per CDR3 protein. Of about 80,000 distinct CDR3 sequences listed, 12% to 15% are singletons. Sequenced material: whole blood, taken in connection with sensitization to the hapten diphenylcyclopropenone (DPC). The receptor set was obtained from a woman aged 45-60 years with alopecia areata. Some clones in this sample may be carry-over from other donors' samples. Both conserved end residues are part of each CDR3. D genes are given only for firm matches. Clone size is stated in some rows and not others, as once, few, many or a class when expanded.

-	TRBV20-1	many	TRBJ2-4	TGCAGTGCTAGAGATCTGGAGGATTTAGCCAAAAACATTCAGTACTTC	CSARDLEDLAKNIQYF
TRBD2	TRBV20-1	few	TRBJ2-1	TGCAGTGCTTCCAGAACTAGCGTTTCCTACAATGAGCAGTTCTTC	CSASRTSVSYNEQFF
-	TRBV20-1	-	TRBJ1-4	TGCAGTGCACGGTCGGGGGCAGGGAATGAAAAACTGTTTTTT	CSARSGAGNEKLFF
TRBD1	TRBV29-1	few	TRBJ2-3	TGCAGCGTTGCAGGGGGCAGGGATACGCAGTATTTT	CSVAGGRDTQYF
-	TRBV20-1	many	TRBJ2-2	TGCAGTGCTAGCCAGCGGCACACCGGGGAGCTGTTTTTT	CSASQRHTGELFF
TRBD1	TRBV18	few	TRBJ2-2	TGTGCCAGCTCACCACGGACAGGGGGCGACACCGGGGAGCTGTTTTTT	CASSPRTGGDTGELFF
-	TRBV12-3/TRBV12-4	-	TRBJ2-2	TGTGCCAGCAGTTACATTGGGGAGCTGTTTTTT	CASSYIGELFF
-	TRBV4-1	few	TRBJ1-2	TGCGCCAGCAGCCAAGACCCGACAGCTACCTATGGCTACACCTTC	CASSQDPTATYGYTF
TRBD1	TRBV2	few	TRBJ1-1	TGTGCCAGCAGTTCACCGACAGGGAGGGGGGCAGTCACTGAAGCTTTCTTT	CASSSPTGRGAVTEAFF
-	TRBV20-1	few	TRBJ2-1	TGCAGTGCTAGAGTGGGCTACAATGAGCAGTTCTTC	CSARVGYNEQFF
TRBD2	TRBV7-8	many	TRBJ2-1	TGTGCCTGCGAAGCGACTAGCGGGACTGGGCGATACAATGAGCAGTTCTTC	CACEATSGTGRYNEQFF
-	TRBV6-1	many	TRBJ1-6	TGTGCCAGCAGTCCAGGGAGCTCCTATAATTCACCCCTCCACTTT	CASSPGSSYNSPLHF
-	TRBV11-2	few	TRBJ1-2	TGTGCCAGCAGCGCTCTACAGCTACCCTATGGCTACACCTTC	CASSALQLPYGYTF
-	TRBV29-1	-	TRBJ2-7	TGCAGCGTTAAAACAGACTACGAGCAGTACTTC	CSVKTDYEQYF
-	TRBV7-9	-	TRBJ2-3	TGTGCCAGCAGCGTGGATACGCAGTATTTT	CASSVDTQYF
-	TRBV14	-	TRBJ2-5	TGTGCCAGCAGCCAAGATGGGAGAAGGTACCAAGAGACCCAGTACTTC	CASSQDGRRYQETQYF
-	TRBV7-6	-	TRBJ2-1	TGTGCCAGCAGCTTAGGAACGGCGGGGACCTACAATGAGCAGTTCTTC	CASSLGTAGTYNEQFF
-	TRBV30	-	TRBJ2-3	TGTGCCTGGAGGGCCCGCGGAGATACGCAGTATTTT	CAWRARGDTQYF
-	TRBV3-1	-	TRBJ2-1	TGTGCCAGCAGCCAAGACCTGAACAATGAGCAGTTCTTC	CASSQDLNNEQFF
-	TRBV7-6	many	TRBJ2-3	TGTGCCAGCAGCTCCGAAGATACGCAGTATTTT	CASSSEDTQYF
-	TRBV18	few	TRBJ2-3	TGTGCCAGCTCACGGACCTCCGCGACAGATACGCAGTATTTT	CASSRTSATDTQYF
-	TRBV12-3/TRBV12-4	-	TRBJ2-1	TGTGCCAGCAGCAACCCCCCGGGACCCCCCTACAATGAGCAGTTCTTC	CASSNPPGPPYNEQFF
TRBD2	TRBV7-2	many	TRBJ2-7	TGTGCCAGCAGCCTCGGACTAGCGGGGGCGCATCAGTACTTC	CASSLGLAGAHQYF
TRBD2	TRBV7-9	-	TRBJ2-3	TGTGCCAGCAGCCGATTTAGGACTAGCGGGCCAGATACGCAGTATTTT	CASSRFRTSGPDTQYF
-	TRBV6-6	-	TRBJ2-7	TGTGCCAGCAGTTACCTAACAGGGACCTACGAGCAGTACTTC	CASSYLTGTYEQYF
-	TRBV20-1	many	TRBJ1-4	TGCAGTGTCACTCCGGGTACAGTTAATGAAAAACTGTTTTTT	CSVTPGTVNEKLFF